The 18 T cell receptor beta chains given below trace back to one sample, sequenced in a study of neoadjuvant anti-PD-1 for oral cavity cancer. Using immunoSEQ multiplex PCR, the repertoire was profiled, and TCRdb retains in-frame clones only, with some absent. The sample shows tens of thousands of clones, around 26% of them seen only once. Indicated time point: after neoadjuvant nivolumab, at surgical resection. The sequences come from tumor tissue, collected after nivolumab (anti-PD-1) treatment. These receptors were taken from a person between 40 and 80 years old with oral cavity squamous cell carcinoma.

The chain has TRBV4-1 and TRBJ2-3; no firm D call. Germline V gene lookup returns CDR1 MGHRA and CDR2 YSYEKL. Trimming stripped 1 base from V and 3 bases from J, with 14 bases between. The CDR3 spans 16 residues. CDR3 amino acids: CASSQVAQRKTDTQYF. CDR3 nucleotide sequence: TGCGCCAGCAGCCAAGTGGCCCAAAGGAAGACAGATACGCAGTATTTT.

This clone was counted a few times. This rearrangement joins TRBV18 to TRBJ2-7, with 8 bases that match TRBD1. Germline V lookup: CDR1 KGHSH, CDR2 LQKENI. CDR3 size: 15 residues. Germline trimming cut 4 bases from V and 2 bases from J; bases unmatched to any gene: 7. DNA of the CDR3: TGTGCCAGCTCACGAACACCGGACAGGGCCTACGAGCAGTACTTC. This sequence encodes CASSRTPDRAYEQYF.

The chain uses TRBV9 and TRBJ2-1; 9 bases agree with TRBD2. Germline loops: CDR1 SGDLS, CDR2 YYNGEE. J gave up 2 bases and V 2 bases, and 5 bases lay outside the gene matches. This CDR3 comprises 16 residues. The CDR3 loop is CASSVGSGRTYNEQFF. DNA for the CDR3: TGTGCCAGCAGCGTCGGTAGCGGGAGAACCTACAATGAGCAGTTCTTC.

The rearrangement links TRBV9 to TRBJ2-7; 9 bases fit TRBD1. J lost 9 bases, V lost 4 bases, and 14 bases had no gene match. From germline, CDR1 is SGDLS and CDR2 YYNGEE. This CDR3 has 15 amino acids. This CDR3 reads CASSPSYRDREGQYF. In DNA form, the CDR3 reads TGTGCCAGCAGCCCGAGCTACCGGGACAGGGAAGGGCAGTACTTC.

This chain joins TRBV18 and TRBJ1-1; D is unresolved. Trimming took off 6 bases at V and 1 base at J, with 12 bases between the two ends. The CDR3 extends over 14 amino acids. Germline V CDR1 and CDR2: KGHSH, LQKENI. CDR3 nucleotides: TGTGCCAGCTCGCACGGCCATCGGAACACTGAAGCTTTCTTT. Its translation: CASSHGHRNTEAFF.

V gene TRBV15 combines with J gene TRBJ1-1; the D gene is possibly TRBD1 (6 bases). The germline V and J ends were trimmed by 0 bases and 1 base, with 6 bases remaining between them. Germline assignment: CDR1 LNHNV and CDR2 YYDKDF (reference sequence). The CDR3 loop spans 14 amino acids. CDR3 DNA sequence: TGTGCCACCAGCAGAGAACAGGGGAACACTGAAGCTTTCTTT. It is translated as CATSREQGNTEAFF. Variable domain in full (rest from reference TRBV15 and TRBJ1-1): DAMVIQNPRYQVTQFGKPVTLSCSQTLNHNVMYWYQQKSSQAPKLLFHYYDKDFNNEADTPDNFQSRRPNTSFCFLDIRSPGLGDTAMYLCATSREQGNTEAFFGQGTRLTVV.

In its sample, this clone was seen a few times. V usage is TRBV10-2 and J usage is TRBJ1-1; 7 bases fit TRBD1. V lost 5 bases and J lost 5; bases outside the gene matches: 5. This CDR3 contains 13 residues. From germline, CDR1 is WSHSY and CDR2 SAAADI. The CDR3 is CASSQDRLTEAFF. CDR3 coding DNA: TGCGCCAGCAGTCAGGACAGGCTAACTGAAGCTTTCTTT.

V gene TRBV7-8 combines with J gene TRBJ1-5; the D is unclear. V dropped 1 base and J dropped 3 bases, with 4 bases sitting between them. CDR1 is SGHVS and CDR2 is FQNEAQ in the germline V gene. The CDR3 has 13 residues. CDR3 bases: TGTGCCAGCAGCTTAGGGGTCAATCAGCCCCAGCATTTT. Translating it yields CASSLGVNQPQHF.

DNA of the CDR3: TGTGCCAGCAGTTTCACAGGCTACGAGCAGTACTTC. It specifies CASSFTGYEQYF. The chain has TRBV27 and TRBJ2-7; maybe TRBD1 (5 bases). V was shortened by 3 bases and J by 3 bases, with 6 bases between the two germline ends. Looked up from germline, CDR1 is MNHEY and CDR2 is SMNVEV (reference sequence). The CDR3 totals 12 residues.

The CDR3 DNA reads as TGTGCCAGCAGCTTGGGGGACTATGAGCAGTTCTTC. Protein sequence: CASSLGDYEQFF. The J gene is TRBJ2-1, the V gene TRBV5-4, with a tentative D call TRBD2 (6 bases). V lost 0 bases to trimming and J lost 8 bases, with 6 bases between them. Germline V gives CDR1 SGHNT, CDR2 YYREEE (reference sequence). This CDR3 is built from 12 residues.

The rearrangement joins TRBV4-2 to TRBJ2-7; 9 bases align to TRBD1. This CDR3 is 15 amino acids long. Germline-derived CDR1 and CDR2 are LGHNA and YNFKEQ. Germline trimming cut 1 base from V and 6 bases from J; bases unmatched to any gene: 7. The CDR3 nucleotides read TGTGCCAGCAGCCAAGCTACAGGGGGCCTGGGCGAGCAGTACTTC. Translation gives CASSQATGGLGEQYF.

CDR3 nucleotides: TGTGCCAGTAGTATAACGAGGGGGCAAGGTGGCTACACCTTC. Its protein is CASSITRGQGGYTF. The chain has TRBV19 and TRBJ1-2; TRBD1 agrees at 7 bases. There are 14 residues in the CDR3. Germline lookup yields CDR1 LNHDA and CDR2 SQIVND (reference sequence). The J segment lost 7 bases and the V segment lost 2 bases, leaving 7 bases of the junction unmatched.

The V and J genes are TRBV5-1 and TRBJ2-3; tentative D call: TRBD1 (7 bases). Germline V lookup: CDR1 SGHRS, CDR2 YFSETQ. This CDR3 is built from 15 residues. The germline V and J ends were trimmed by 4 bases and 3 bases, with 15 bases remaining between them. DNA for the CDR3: TGCGCCAGCAGCCCGCAACAGGGGAGGACAGATACGCAGTATTTT. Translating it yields CASSPQQGRTDTQYF.

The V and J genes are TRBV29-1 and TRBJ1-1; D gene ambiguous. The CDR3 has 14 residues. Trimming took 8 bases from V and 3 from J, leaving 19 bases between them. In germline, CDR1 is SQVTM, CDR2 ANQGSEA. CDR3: CSINLGYLDTEAFF. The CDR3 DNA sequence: TGCAGCATCAACCTAGGGTATTTGGACACTGAAGCTTTCTTT.

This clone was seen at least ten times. The CDR3 DNA sequence: TGTGCCAGCAGCTTGGAATTGGGGGTCGGAGAAAAACTGTTTTTT. This encodes CASSLELGVGEKLFF. The chain carries TRBV5-6 and TRBJ1-4; tentative D call: TRBD1 (5 bases). Germline V gene data show CDR1 as SGHDT and CDR2 as YYEEEE. Trimming stripped 0 bases from V and 8 bases from J, with 14 bases between. This CDR3 contains 15 residues.

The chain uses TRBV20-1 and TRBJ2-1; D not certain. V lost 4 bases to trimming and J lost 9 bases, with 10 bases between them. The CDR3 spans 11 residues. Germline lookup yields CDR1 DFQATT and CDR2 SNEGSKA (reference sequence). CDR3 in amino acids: CSANLIGEQFF. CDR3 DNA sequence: TGCAGTGCTAATCTCATTGGTGAGCAGTTCTTC.

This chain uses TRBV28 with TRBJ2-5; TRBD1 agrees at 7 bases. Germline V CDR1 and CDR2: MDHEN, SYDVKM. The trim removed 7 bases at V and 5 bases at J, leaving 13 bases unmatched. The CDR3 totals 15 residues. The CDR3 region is CASTPTGRMRETQYF. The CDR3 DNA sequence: TGTGCCAGCACCCCGACAGGGCGGATGAGGGAGACCCAGTACTTC.

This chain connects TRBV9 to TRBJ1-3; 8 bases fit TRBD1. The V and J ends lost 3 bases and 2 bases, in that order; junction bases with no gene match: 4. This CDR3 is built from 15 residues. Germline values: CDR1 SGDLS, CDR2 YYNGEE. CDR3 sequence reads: CASSAGQGTGNTIYF. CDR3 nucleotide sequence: TGTGCCAGCAGCGCCGGACAGGGAACTGGAAACACCATATATTTT.